These 2 T cell receptor beta chains share one sample of origin, sequenced in a study of technical replicates of blood from a few donors. Assay used: immunoSEQ multiplex PCR; TCRdb lists only in-frame clones, some missing. The table lists about 70,000 clones, 94% of them singletons, with approximately 0.4% in the top ten. Sequencing was carried out using T cells isolated from PBMCs. The source of these receptors is a human donor in good health.

The chain links TRBV5-1 to TRBJ1-2; D not resolved. The CDR3 is 14 amino acids. The V end was cut by 0 bases, the J end by 2 bases, with 8 bases between. CDR1 and CDR2 (germline): SGHRS, YFSETQ. The CDR3 is CASSLGAENYGYTF. The CDR3 coding sequence is TGCGCCAGCAGCTTGGGGGCCGAGAACTATGGCTACACCTTC.

The chain joins TRBV7-9 to TRBJ2-3; 10 nucleotides line up with TRBD2. This CDR3 is built from 15 residues. Germline V lookup: CDR1 SEHNR, CDR2 FQNEAQ (reference sequence). V dropped 5 bases and J dropped 2; count of bases not matched to a gene: 4. CDR3 nucleotide sequence: TGTGCCAGCAGCCGCACTAGCGGGGCCACAGATACGCAGTATTTT. This gives the protein CASSRTSGATDTQYF.